This T cell receptor (beta chain) derives from a study of T cells after somatic rescue of genetic block. This table comes from immunoSEQ multiplex PCR, and its TCRdb copy is limited to in-frame clones, with some not included. The sample records fewer than 150,000 clones, 75% to 95% being singletons. Germline CDR1 is SGDLS and CDR2 is YYNGEE. This CDR3 contains 16 residues. V lost 3 bases to trimming and J lost 5 bases; unmatched junction nucleotides: 10. The sequence came from a woman aged 18 to 35. The sequenced sample was peripheral blood mononuclear cells (PBMCs). V usage is TRBV9 and J usage is TRBJ1-2, with 10 bases matching TRBD1. The CDR3 region is CASSAQSGTGVYGYTF. CDR3 DNA: TGTGCCAGCAGCGCTCAATCCGGGACAGGGGTTTATGGCTACACCTTC.